This TCR beta chain was recorded in a study of early T cells in non-severe SARS-CoV-2 infection. Turning to the study itself: Alpha and beta chains were unpaired, from unsorted whole-blood bulk RNA. Study findings and constraints: Anti-spike CD8 responses were favored in VDJdb matching, and private and CD4 specificities were missed.

This CDR3 spans 11 amino acids. Trimming removed 4 bases at V and 10 bases at J, with 10 bases between. The germline V gene encodes CDR1 SNHLY and CDR2 FYNNEI. Of note for this clonotype: Its antigen is unknown.

Unique molecular identifiers tagged individual cDNA molecules. Using its own MiXCR run on the 5' RACE reads, TCRdb lists one record per CDR3 protein. The profile covers fewer than 130,000 distinct CDR3 sequences, with roughly 12% appearing a single time and around 4% taken by the ten largest. The specimen comprised whole blood, sampled at baseline. The V gene is TRBV2, the J gene TRBJ1-1; D is perhaps TRBD1 (5 bases). This TCR was recovered from an adult who was a healthcare worker with PCR-confirmed SARS-CoV-2 infection or an uninfected control (not recorded which). CDR3 coding DNA: TGTGCCAGCAGTGTTTCAGGGATAGCTTTCTTT. It codes for CASSVSGIAFF. Drawing the rest from reference TRBV2 and TRBJ1-1, the complete variable domain is EPEVTQTPSHQVTQMGQEVILRCVPISNHLYFYWYRQILGQKVEFLVSFYNNEISEKSEIFDDQFSVERPDGSNFTLKIRSTKLEDSAMYFCASSVSGIAFFGQGTRLTVV.